The rows below give T cell receptor beta chains drawn from one sample of a study of CD8+ T cells in alopecia areata. The protocol was immunoSEQ multiplex PCR, while the TCRdb copy is restricted to in-frame clones and leaves out a portion. The sample holds 200,000 to 250,000 clones, roughly 56% seen once. The sample consisted of CD4+ T cells sorted from blood, taken at week 4, from a patient treated with tofacitinib. The receptors come from a human donor with alopecia areata. Each CDR3 is given with its conserved first and last residue. A D gene is named only where the DNA matches it firmly. Rows may omit the clone size; those that give it use once, few, many or a size class.

abundance,v_gene,j_gene,d_gene,CDR3nt,CDR3aa
few,TRBV4-3,TRBJ1-1,.,TGCGCCAGCAGCCAAGCGAGTGATACTGAAGCTTTCTTT,CASSQASDTEAFF
.,TRBV15,TRBJ2-7,.,TGTGCCACCAGCAGCTTAGGCGGGGCTCTTTACGAGCAGTACTTC,CATSSLGGALYEQYF
few,TRBV29-1,TRBJ2-7,.,TGCAGCGTTGAAGGCCAGTACGAGCAGTACTTC,CSVEGQYEQYF
few,TRBV10-3,TRBJ2-3,TRBD1,TGTGCCATCACAGGGGACAGCAGCACAGATACGCAGTATTTT,CAITGDSSTDTQYF
few,TRBV2,TRBJ2-1,.,TGTGCCAGCAGTGAAGCGTCAAGCCCTGAGCAGTTCTTC,CASSEASSPEQFF
.,TRBV30,TRBJ1-6,.,TGTGCCTTCACCCGGGAGAAACATTCACCCCTCCACTTT,CAFTREKHSPLHF
.,TRBV27,TRBJ2-7,TRBD2,TGTGCCAGCAGTTTATTAGCGGGGGGAAACGAGCAGTACTTC,CASSLLAGGNEQYF
.,TRBV10-3,TRBJ2-1,TRBD1,TGTGCCACCCACCCAGGGGGCAATGAGCAGTTCTTC,CATHPGGNEQFF
.,TRBV30,TRBJ2-2,.,TGTGCCTGGAGTGTGACGGCGAACACCGGGGAGCTGTTTTTT,CAWSVTANTGELFF
once,TRBV18,TRBJ2-7,TRBD1,TGTGCCAGCTCACCACTTCCGGGACAGGGAGAAGCCCAGTACTTC,CASSPLPGQGEAQYF
.,TRBV5-1,TRBJ1-1,.,TGCGCCAGCAGCGATCCGGGACGAATGAACACTGAAGCTTTCTTT,CASSDPGRMNTEAFF
.,TRBV15,TRBJ1-2,.,TGTGCCACCAGCAGCCCAGGGGTTCATGGCTACACCTTC,CATSSPGVHGYTF
few,TRBV5-6,TRBJ1-1,TRBD1,TGTGCCAGCAGCCCTGGGACAGGGAGAAGACTGCGCACTGAAGCTTTCTTT,CASSPGTGRRLRTEAFF
.,TRBV4-3,TRBJ1-1,.,TGCGCCAGCAGCCAAGCTAAGGGGAACACTGAAGCTTTCTTT,CASSQAKGNTEAFF